A selection of T cell receptor beta chains follows, all from one sample in a study of blood T cell repertoires in COVID-19. Profiled with immunoSEQ multiplex PCR; TCRdb holds only in-frame clones, not every one. The sample gives over 200,000 clones, about 88% of which show up once; 4% is in the top ten. The specimen was peripheral blood. Receptors were obtained from a man aged 60 to 69 who had recovered from COVID-19. Both conserved end residues are part of each CDR3. Fields, in order: D gene, clone size, V gene, J gene, CDR3 protein, CDR3 DNA. D genes are given only for firm matches. Size is stated for part of the rows, as once, few or many counts, or as a class when the clone is expanded.

d_call: .; clone_size: .; v_call: TRBV21-1; j_call: TRBJ1-2; cdr3_aa: CASSFSYPPGQGPYGYTF; cdr3_nt: TGTGCCAGCAGCTTCTCATATCCTCCGGGACAGGGTCCCTATGGCTACACCTTC
d_call: .; clone_size: .; v_call: TRBV5-6; j_call: TRBJ1-2; cdr3_aa: CASSLIGSGADYGYTF; cdr3_nt: TGTGCCAGCAGCTTGATCGGGTCAGGGGCTGACTATGGCTACACCTTC
d_call: .; clone_size: .; v_call: TRBV7-2; j_call: TRBJ2-5; cdr3_aa: CASSLGRVGGQETQYF; cdr3_nt: TGTGCCAGCAGCTTAGGCCGGGTCGGAGGGCAAGAGACCCAGTACTTC
d_call: .; clone_size: few; v_call: TRBV6-5; j_call: TRBJ1-2; cdr3_aa: CASSLGLAYGYTF; cdr3_nt: TGTGCCAGCAGCCTCGGGTTGGCCTATGGCTACACCTTC
d_call: TRBD1; clone_size: .; v_call: TRBV5-1; j_call: TRBJ1-4; cdr3_aa: CASSLLTGDNEKLFF; cdr3_nt: TGCGCCAGCAGCTTACTGACAGGGGATAATGAAAAACTGTTTTTT
d_call: .; clone_size: .; v_call: TRBV12-3/TRBV12-4; j_call: TRBJ1-4; cdr3_aa: CASSLNPNEKLFF; cdr3_nt: TGTGCCAGCAGTTTAAATCCGAATGAAAAACTGTTTTTT
d_call: .; clone_size: .; v_call: TRBV6-5; j_call: TRBJ2-1; cdr3_aa: CASRVGGHPYNEQFF; cdr3_nt: TGTGCCAGCAGGGTGGGGGGGCATCCCTACAATGAGCAGTTCTTC
d_call: TRBD1; clone_size: .; v_call: TRBV6-5; j_call: TRBJ1-2; cdr3_aa: CASRLDRVNYGYTF; cdr3_nt: TGTGCCAGCAGACTCGACAGGGTTAACTATGGCTACACCTTC
d_call: TRBD1; clone_size: .; v_call: TRBV5-8; j_call: TRBJ1-1; cdr3_aa: CASSPGGRGWNTEAFF; cdr3_nt: TGTGCCAGCAGCCCCGGGGGCAGGGGGTGGAACACTGAAGCTTTCTTT
d_call: .; clone_size: .; v_call: TRBV18; j_call: TRBJ1-3; cdr3_aa: CASSPAGAPGNTIYF; cdr3_nt: TGTGCCAGCTCCCCGGCGGGGGCGCCTGGAAACACCATATATTTT
d_call: .; clone_size: .; v_call: TRBV2; j_call: TRBJ2-2; cdr3_aa: CASSEVEGRTGELFF; cdr3_nt: TGTGCCAGCAGTGAGGTGGAGGGAAGGACCGGGGAGCTGTTTTTT
d_call: .; clone_size: few; v_call: TRBV2; j_call: TRBJ2-7; cdr3_aa: CASSGLEQYF; cdr3_nt: TGTGCCAGCAGTGGACTTGAGCAGTACTTC
d_call: .; clone_size: .; v_call: TRBV25-1; j_call: TRBJ1-1; cdr3_aa: CASSEVEGLRTEAFF; cdr3_nt: TGTGCCAGCAGTGAGGTGGAGGGCTTGAGAACTGAAGCTTTCTTT
d_call: .; clone_size: .; v_call: TRBV5-1; j_call: TRBJ2-5; cdr3_aa: CASSLGQGGKTQYF; cdr3_nt: TGCGCCAGCAGCTTGGGGCAGGGGGGTAAGACCCAGTACTTC
d_call: TRBD1; clone_size: few; v_call: TRBV18; j_call: TRBJ1-1; cdr3_aa: CASSRDRGRGTEAFF; cdr3_nt: TGTGCCAGCTCACGGGACAGGGGGCGCGGGACTGAAGCTTTCTTT
d_call: .; clone_size: .; v_call: TRBV7-2; j_call: TRBJ1-3; cdr3_aa: CASSLVASGARNTIYF; cdr3_nt: TGTGCCAGCAGCTTAGTAGCGTCAGGGGCTCGAAACACCATATATTTT
d_call: TRBD1; clone_size: .; v_call: TRBV18; j_call: TRBJ2-1; cdr3_aa: CASSLTGTGVYNEQFF; cdr3_nt: TGTGCCAGCTCCCTTACCGGGACAGGGGTTTACAATGAGCAGTTCTTC
d_call: .; clone_size: .; v_call: TRBV6-5; j_call: TRBJ1-3; cdr3_aa: CASSYTGGNTIYF; cdr3_nt: TGTGCCAGCAGTTATACAGGGGGAAACACCATATATTTT
d_call: .; clone_size: few; v_call: TRBV7-9; j_call: TRBJ1-6; cdr3_aa: CASSYRQNNSPLHF; cdr3_nt: TGTGCCAGCAGCTACCGACAGAATAATTCACCCCTCCACTTT
d_call: TRBD1; clone_size: .; v_call: TRBV3-1/TRBV3-2; j_call: TRBJ1-4; cdr3_aa: CASSRGTGVSNEKLFF; cdr3_nt: TGTGCCAGCAGCCGGGGGACAGGGGTTTCTAATGAAAAACTGTTTTTT
d_call: TRBD1; clone_size: .; v_call: TRBV19; j_call: TRBJ1-2; cdr3_aa: CASSLTGRKSYGYTF; cdr3_nt: TGTGCCAGTAGCCTGACAGGGCGTAAGAGCTATGGCTACACCTTC
d_call: TRBD2; clone_size: .; v_call: TRBV7-6; j_call: TRBJ2-5; cdr3_aa: CASSPSSGGGALETQYF; cdr3_nt: TGTGCCAGCAGCCCTAGTAGCGGCGGGGGGGCACTTGAGACCCAGTACTTC
d_call: .; clone_size: .; v_call: TRBV9; j_call: TRBJ2-6; cdr3_aa: CASSRSGTYDSGANVLTF; cdr3_nt: TGTGCCAGCTCAAGATCCGGGACTTACGACTCTGGGGCCAACGTCCTGACTTTC
d_call: .; clone_size: once; v_call: TRBV2; j_call: TRBJ2-1; cdr3_aa: CASSEVTGLANNEQFF; cdr3_nt: TGTGCCAGCAGTGAAGTAACGGGACTCGCAAACAATGAGCAGTTCTTC
d_call: .; clone_size: .; v_call: TRBV7-3; j_call: TRBJ1-4; cdr3_aa: CASSLGHSNEKLFF; cdr3_nt: TGTGCCAGCAGCTTAGGACATAGTAATGAAAAACTGTTTTTT
d_call: TRBD1; clone_size: .; v_call: TRBV11-2; j_call: TRBJ2-7; cdr3_aa: CASSSSGQGASEQYF; cdr3_nt: TGTGCCAGCAGCTCCTCGGGACAGGGGGCTAGCGAGCAGTACTTC
d_call: .; clone_size: .; v_call: TRBV12-3/TRBV12-4; j_call: TRBJ2-5; cdr3_aa: CASSLTEGETQYF; cdr3_nt: TGTGCCAGCAGTTTAACCGAGGGTGAGACCCAGTACTTC
d_call: .; clone_size: .; v_call: TRBV27; j_call: TRBJ1-2; cdr3_aa: CASSQLGDNGYGYTF; cdr3_nt: TGTGCCAGCAGTCAACTCGGGGACAACGGATATGGCTACACCTTC
d_call: .; clone_size: .; v_call: TRBV18; j_call: TRBJ2-1; cdr3_aa: CASFRALLGDEQFF; cdr3_nt: TGTGCCAGCTTCCGGGCTCTCCTAGGGGATGAGCAGTTCTTC
d_call: TRBD1; clone_size: .; v_call: TRBV18; j_call: TRBJ1-6; cdr3_aa: CASSQTGPGGLNSPLHF; cdr3_nt: TGTGCCAGCTCCCAAACCGGCCCAGGGGGCCTTAATTCACCCCTCCACTTT
d_call: .; clone_size: many; v_call: TRBV5-4; j_call: TRBJ2-7; cdr3_aa: CASSHPQASTYEQYF; cdr3_nt: TGTGCCAGCAGCCACCCACAGGCGTCCACCTACGAGCAGTACTTC
d_call: .; clone_size: .; v_call: TRBV5-6; j_call: TRBJ2-1; cdr3_aa: CASSPVSYNEQFF; cdr3_nt: TGTGCCAGCAGCCCAGTATCCTACAATGAGCAGTTCTTC
d_call: .; clone_size: once; v_call: TRBV13; j_call: TRBJ2-1; cdr3_aa: CASSPGLHYSYNEQFF; cdr3_nt: TGTGCCAGCAGTCCCGGACTACACTACTCCTACAATGAGCAGTTCTTC
d_call: .; clone_size: .; v_call: TRBV4-2; j_call: TRBJ1-4; cdr3_aa: CASSLRLRTANEKLFF; cdr3_nt: TGTGCCAGCAGCCTACGACTGCGGACAGCAAATGAAAAACTGTTTTTT
d_call: .; clone_size: .; v_call: TRBV14; j_call: TRBJ2-4; cdr3_aa: CASSQSGANIQYF; cdr3_nt: TGTGCCAGCAGCCAATCAGGGGCTAACATTCAGTACTTC
d_call: TRBD1; clone_size: once; v_call: TRBV7-6; j_call: TRBJ1-6; cdr3_aa: CASSIRQGGNSPLHF; cdr3_nt: TGTGCCAGCAGCATTCGACAGGGGGGTAATTCACCCCTCCACTTT
d_call: TRBD2; clone_size: .; v_call: TRBV7-3; j_call: TRBJ2-3; cdr3_aa: CASSIAGNHGGDTQYF; cdr3_nt: TGTGCCAGCAGTATAGCGGGGAACCACGGGGGAGATACGCAGTATTTT
d_call: .; clone_size: .; v_call: TRBV6-2/TRBV6-3; j_call: TRBJ2-7; cdr3_aa: CASSPFPLVGGDPREQYF; cdr3_nt: TGTGCCAGCAGTCCCTTCCCTCTTGTCGGAGGGGACCCTAGGGAGCAGTACTTC
d_call: TRBD2; clone_size: once; v_call: TRBV19; j_call: TRBJ2-1; cdr3_aa: CATSAGGRNNEQFF; cdr3_nt: TGTGCCACCTCAGCGGGGGGGCGGAATAATGAGCAGTTCTTC
d_call: .; clone_size: .; v_call: TRBV21-1; j_call: TRBJ2-3; cdr3_aa: CASYRDRASYIDTQYF; cdr3_nt: TGTGCCAGCTACCGGGACAGGGCCTCTTACATCGATACGCAGTATTTT
d_call: TRBD1; clone_size: .; v_call: TRBV19; j_call: TRBJ2-7; cdr3_aa: CASSSIGQGNYEQYF; cdr3_nt: TGTGCCAGTAGCTCCATTGGACAGGGGAACTACGAGCAGTACTTC
d_call: TRBD2; clone_size: .; v_call: TRBV7-3; j_call: TRBJ2-5; cdr3_aa: CASSLTGSGGPQETQYF; cdr3_nt: TGTGCCAGCAGCTTAACGGGGAGCGGGGGCCCCCAAGAGACCCAGTACTTC
d_call: .; clone_size: .; v_call: TRBV20-1; j_call: TRBJ2-1; cdr3_aa: CSASALATYNEQFF; cdr3_nt: TGCAGTGCTAGTGCTCTCGCTACCTACAATGAGCAGTTCTTC
d_call: .; clone_size: .; v_call: TRBV6-2/TRBV6-3; j_call: TRBJ2-3; cdr3_aa: CASSSLPTRGTQYF; cdr3_nt: TGTGCCAGCAGTTCTTTACCTACACGGGGTACGCAGTATTTT
d_call: .; clone_size: .; v_call: TRBV4-1; j_call: TRBJ1-4; cdr3_aa: CASSAFGGGYATNEKLFF; cdr3_nt: TGCGCCAGCAGCGCTTTCGGGGGGGGGTATGCAACTAATGAAAAACTGTTTTTT
d_call: TRBD1; clone_size: .; v_call: TRBV7-2; j_call: TRBJ1-3; cdr3_aa: CASSIKTGDTIYF; cdr3_nt: TGTGCCAGCAGCATCAAAACAGGGGACACCATATATTTT
d_call: .; clone_size: .; v_call: TRBV6-5; j_call: TRBJ1-6; cdr3_aa: CASRQGGSGSPLHF; cdr3_nt: TGTGCCAGCAGGCAAGGGGGATCGGGTTCACCCCTCCACTTT
d_call: TRBD2; clone_size: .; v_call: TRBV7-6; j_call: TRBJ2-1; cdr3_aa: CASSYSGGFENEQFF; cdr3_nt: TGTGCCAGCAGCTATAGCGGGGGGTTCGAAAATGAGCAGTTCTTC
d_call: TRBD1; clone_size: .; v_call: TRBV23-1; j_call: TRBJ2-5; cdr3_aa: CASSRKVEDRGGETQYF; cdr3_nt: TGCGCCAGCAGTCGCAAAGTCGAGGACAGGGGAGGGGAGACCCAGTACTTC
d_call: .; clone_size: .; v_call: TRBV10-3; j_call: TRBJ2-7; cdr3_aa: CAISESKSIQSSYEQYF; cdr3_nt: TGTGCCATCAGTGAGTCGAAGTCTATACAGTCTTCCTACGAGCAGTACTTC
d_call: TRBD2; clone_size: .; v_call: TRBV29-1; j_call: TRBJ2-3; cdr3_aa: CSVEEPLAGGLDTQYF; cdr3_nt: TGCAGCGTTGAAGAGCCCCTAGCGGGGGGGCTTGATACGCAGTATTTT
d_call: .; clone_size: few; v_call: TRBV27; j_call: TRBJ1-2; cdr3_aa: CASSATRNRANYGYTF; cdr3_nt: TGTGCCAGCAGCGCCACTCGGAACAGAGCTAACTATGGCTACACCTTC
d_call: TRBD1; clone_size: .; v_call: TRBV5-5; j_call: TRBJ1-1; cdr3_aa: CASSPSGGGLVNTEAFF; cdr3_nt: TGTGCCAGCAGCCCCTCTGGAGGGGGCTTAGTGAACACTGAAGCTTTCTTT
d_call: .; clone_size: once; v_call: TRBV29-1; j_call: TRBJ1-2; cdr3_aa: CSVVSSLNGYTF; cdr3_nt: TGCAGCGTTGTGAGCTCCCTGAATGGCTACACCTTC
d_call: TRBD1; clone_size: .; v_call: TRBV4-2; j_call: TRBJ2-4; cdr3_aa: CASSPGRQGNIQYF; cdr3_nt: TGTGCCAGCAGCCCCGGTAGACAGGGGAACATTCAGTACTTC